These 2 T cell receptor beta chains were all obtained from the same sample, sequenced in a study of cytomegalovirus exposure and HLA in healthy donors. Sequenced by immunoSEQ multiplex PCR; TCRdb stores in-frame clones only, minus some. The data show more than 140,000 clones, about 89% seen once. The material sequenced was PBMCs. The receptors come from a woman younger than 30 in good health and CMV-seropositive.

The count of this clone is one. The V gene is TRBV5-1, the J gene TRBJ1-5; D is perhaps TRBD1 (6 bases). The CDR3 has 15 residues. The germline V gene has CDR1 SGHRS and CDR2 YFSETQ. V shed 4 bases and J shed 3 bases, with 14 bases lying between them. The CDR3 DNA sequence: TGCGCCAGCAGCCTGGGGGCAGGGGTCAATCAGCCCCAGCATTTT. This encodes CASSLGAGVNQPQHF. Looking up the rest from reference TRBV5-1 and TRBJ1-5 gives the full variable domain: KAGVTQTPRYLIKTRGQQVTLSCSPISGHRSVSWYQQTPGQGLQFLFEYFSETQRNKGNFPGRFSGRQFSNSRSEMNVSTLELGDSALYLCASSLGAGVNQPQHFGDGTRLSIL.

V and J are TRBV2 and TRBJ1-2; weak D call: TRBD1 (6 bases). CDR1 and CDR2 from the germline V gene are SNHLY and FYNNEI. This CDR3 has 13 residues. V was shortened by 8 bases and J by 5 bases, with 15 bases between the two germline ends. This chain's CDR3 is CASGVGGRYGYTF. The CDR3 DNA follows: TGTGCCAGCGGGGTAGGGGGAAGGTATGGCTACACCTTC.